The clone carrying this TCR beta chain has at least ten counts. Its antigen is not identified. One end of the junction does not line up with germline, which may come from a read error. The data derive from a study of T cells in Graves' hyperthyroidism and ophthalmopathy. Study-wide results and caveats: Before onset, ophthalmopathy was predicted by the model a median 6.5 months earlier. Stable hyperthyroidism was separated from ophthalmopathy by a model based on 13 V-J features.

Diagnoses were made from clinical symptoms, serum measures (thyroxine and TRAb), thyroid ultrasound and orbital computed tomography. Authors of the study amplified TCR beta CDR3 regions from RNA transcripts. The primer set for the first-round RT-PCR of the TCR CDR3 was HTBI. MiXCR, run by TCRdb on the multiplex PCR reads, gives a single entry per CDR3 protein. Of about 700,000 distinct CDR3 sequences in the sample, about 45% were seen once. The length of the CDR3 is 12 residues. Germline CDR1 SQVTM, CDR2 ANQGSEA. The sample was peripheral blood or thyroid tissue (not recorded which). The gene calls are TRBV29-1 and TRBJ2-7, with a tentative D call TRBD2 (6 bases). The sequence derives from an adult man with Graves' disease, either hyperthyroidism or ophthalmopathy (not recorded which). The CDR3 protein is CSVEGDGGGAGF. CDR3 in DNA: TGCAGCGTTGAAGGTGACGGCGGCGGGGCGGGCTTC.